This entry describes one T cell receptor (beta chain). Antigen specificity is unknown. Sorted-subset replicate PCRs used roughly 210 ng of genomic DNA. This amount corresponded to about 30,000 T cell genomes. The assay was immunoSEQ multiplex PCR, and TCRdb's table has in-frame clones only and misses some. The profile shows about 1.1 million clones, approximately 75% of them singletons. This sample was included in a study of shared clonotypes between healthy human individuals. Study results and caveats: Clonotypes shared by all four sorted-subset donors had higher generation probabilities than non-shared clonotypes.

V was cut by 4 bases and J by 4 bases, with 13 bases left in between. The germline V gene has CDR1 GTSNPN and CDR2 SVGIG (reference sequence). The CDR3 is made up of 13 amino acids. Study donors comprised healthy, HIV-negative adults devoid of recent acute infection or vaccination. Naive CD45RA+ and memory CD45RA-negative subsets were split from CD4+ cells. This chain uses TRBV30 with TRBJ1-1; no definite D call. The sample comprised memory CD4+ T cells from PBMCs. This sample's subset: CD45RA-negative fraction. The origin of this receptor is a man aged 18 to 35 in good health. Some clones in this sample may be carry-over from other donors' samples. The CDR3: CAWMRRRGTEAFF. The CDR3 DNA is TGTGCCTGGATGAGACGCCGGGGCACTGAAGCTTTCTTT.